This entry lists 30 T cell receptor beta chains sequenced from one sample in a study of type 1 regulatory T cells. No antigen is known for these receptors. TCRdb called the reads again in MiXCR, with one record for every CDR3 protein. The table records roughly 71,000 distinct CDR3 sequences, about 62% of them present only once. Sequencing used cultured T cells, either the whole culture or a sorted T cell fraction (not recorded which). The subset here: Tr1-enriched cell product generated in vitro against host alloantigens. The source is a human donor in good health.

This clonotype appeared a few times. As DNA, the CDR3 is TGTGCCAGCAGCCAAGATCCGCGAACTAGCGGTACAACGGGGGGGACCCAGTACTTC. Its protein is CASSQDPRTSGTTGGTQYF. The rearrangement uses TRBV4-2 and TRBJ2-5, with 8 bases lining up with TRBD2. The CDR3 sequence is 19 residues long. V lost 0 bases, J lost 7 bases, and 19 bases stayed unmatched. CDR1 is LGHNA and CDR2 is YNFKEQ in the germline V gene.

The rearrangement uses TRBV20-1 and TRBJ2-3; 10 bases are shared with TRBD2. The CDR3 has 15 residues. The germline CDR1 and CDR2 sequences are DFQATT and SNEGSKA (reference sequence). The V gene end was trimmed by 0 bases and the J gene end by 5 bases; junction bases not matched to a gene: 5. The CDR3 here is CSARDLAGVGDTQYF. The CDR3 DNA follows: TGCAGTGCTAGAGATCTAGCGGGAGTAGGAGATACGCAGTATTTT.

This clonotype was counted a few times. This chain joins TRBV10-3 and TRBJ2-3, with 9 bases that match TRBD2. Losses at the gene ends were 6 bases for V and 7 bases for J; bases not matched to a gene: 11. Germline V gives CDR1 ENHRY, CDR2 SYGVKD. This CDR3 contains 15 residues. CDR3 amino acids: CAISMTSGPEYTQYF. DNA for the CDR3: TGTGCCATCAGCATGACTAGCGGACCAGAGTATACGCAGTATTTT.

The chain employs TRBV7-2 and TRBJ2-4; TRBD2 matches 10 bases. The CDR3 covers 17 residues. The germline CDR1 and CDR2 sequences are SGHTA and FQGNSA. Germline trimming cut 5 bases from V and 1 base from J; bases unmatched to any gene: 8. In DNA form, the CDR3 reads TGTGCCAGCAGCCGGTCTAGCGGGAGAGTTGCCAAAAACATTCAGTACTTC. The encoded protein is CASSRSSGRVAKNIQYF.

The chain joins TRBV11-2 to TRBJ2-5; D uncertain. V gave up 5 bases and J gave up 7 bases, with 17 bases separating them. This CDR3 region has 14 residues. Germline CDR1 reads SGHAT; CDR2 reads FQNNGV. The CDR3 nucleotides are TGTGCCAGCAGCCCCACTTCGCCTCTAATGACCCAGTACTTC. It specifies CASSPTSPLMTQYF.

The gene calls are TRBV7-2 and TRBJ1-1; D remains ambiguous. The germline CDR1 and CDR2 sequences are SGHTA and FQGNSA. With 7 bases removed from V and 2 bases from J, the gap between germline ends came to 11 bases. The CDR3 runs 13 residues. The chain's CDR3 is CASNPDPNTEAFF. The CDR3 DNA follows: TGTGCCAGCAACCCAGATCCCAACACTGAAGCTTTCTTT.

The CDR3 reads CASSQDVIAANTGELFF. Written as DNA, the CDR3 is TGCGCCAGCAGCCAAGATGTGATAGCGGCGAACACCGGGGAGCTGTTTTTT. The J gene is TRBJ2-2, the V gene TRBV4-3; perhaps TRBD2 as D (6 bases). V was shortened by 0 bases and J by 0 bases, with 11 bases between the two germline ends. Germline CDR1 and CDR2: LGHNA and YSLEER. The CDR3 is 17 residues long.

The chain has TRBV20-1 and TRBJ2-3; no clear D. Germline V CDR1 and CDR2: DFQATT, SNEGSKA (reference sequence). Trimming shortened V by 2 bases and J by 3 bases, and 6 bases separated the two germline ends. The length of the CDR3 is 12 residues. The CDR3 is CSARRPTDTQYF. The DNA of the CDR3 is TGCAGTGCTAGACGACCTACAGATACGCAGTATTTT.

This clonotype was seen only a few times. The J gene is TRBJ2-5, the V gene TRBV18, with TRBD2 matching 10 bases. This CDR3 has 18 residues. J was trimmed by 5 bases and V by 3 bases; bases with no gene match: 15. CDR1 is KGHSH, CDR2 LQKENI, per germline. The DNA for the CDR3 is TGTGCCAGCTCACCGTTCGAATCCCTAGCGGGAGAGAGGGAGACCCAGTACTTC. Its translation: CASSPFESLAGERETQYF.

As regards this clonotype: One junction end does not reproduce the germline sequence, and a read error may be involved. DNA of the CDR3: TGTGCTAGCAGCCCCCTTCCCAGGACAGATACGCAGTATTTT. Translating it yields CASSPLPRTDTQYF. The chain employs TRBV7-2 and TRBJ2-3; D unresolved. The CDR3 has 14 amino acids. Germline V gene sequence: CDR1 SGHTA, CDR2 FQGNSA.

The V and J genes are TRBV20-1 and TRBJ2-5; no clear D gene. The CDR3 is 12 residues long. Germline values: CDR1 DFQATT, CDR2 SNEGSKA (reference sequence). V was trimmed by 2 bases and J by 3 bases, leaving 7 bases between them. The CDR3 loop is CSARFLEETQYF. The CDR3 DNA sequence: TGCAGTGCTAGATTCCTAGAAGAGACCCAGTACTTC.

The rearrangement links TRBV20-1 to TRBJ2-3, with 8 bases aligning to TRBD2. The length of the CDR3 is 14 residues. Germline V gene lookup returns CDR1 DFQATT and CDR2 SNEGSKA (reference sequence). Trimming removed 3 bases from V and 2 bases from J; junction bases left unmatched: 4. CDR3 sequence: CSASTSGYTDTQYF. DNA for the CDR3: TGCAGTGCTAGTACTAGCGGATACACAGATACGCAGTATTTT.

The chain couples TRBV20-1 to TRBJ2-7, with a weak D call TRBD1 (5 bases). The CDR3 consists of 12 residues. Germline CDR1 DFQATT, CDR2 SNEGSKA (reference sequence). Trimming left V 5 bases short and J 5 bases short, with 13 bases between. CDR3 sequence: CSAWSGFDEQYF. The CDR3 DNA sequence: TGCAGTGCTTGGTCAGGGTTCGACGAGCAGTACTTC.

The CDR3 DNA reads TGTGCCAGTTCCAGGAGAAATTCACCCCTCCACTTT. It is translated as CASSRRNSPLHF. The chain carries TRBV6-1 and TRBJ1-6; no clear D. The CDR3 has 12 residues. Germline V gene data show CDR1 as MNHNS and CDR2 as SASEGT. Trimming left V 9 bases short and J 7 bases short, with 10 bases between.

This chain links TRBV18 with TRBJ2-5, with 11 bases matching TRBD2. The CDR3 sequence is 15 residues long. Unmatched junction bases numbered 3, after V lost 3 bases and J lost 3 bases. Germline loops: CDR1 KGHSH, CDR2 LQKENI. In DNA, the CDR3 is TGTGCCAGCTCACCCCTACTAGCGGGAGAAGAGACCCAGTACTTC. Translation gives CASSPLLAGEETQYF.

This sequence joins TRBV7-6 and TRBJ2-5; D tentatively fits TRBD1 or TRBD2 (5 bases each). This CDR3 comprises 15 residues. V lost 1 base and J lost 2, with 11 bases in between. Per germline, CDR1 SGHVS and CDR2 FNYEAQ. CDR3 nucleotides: TGTGCCAGCAGCTTAGGAGGGGTGTCACAAGAGACCCAGTACTTC. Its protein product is CASSLGGVSQETQYF.

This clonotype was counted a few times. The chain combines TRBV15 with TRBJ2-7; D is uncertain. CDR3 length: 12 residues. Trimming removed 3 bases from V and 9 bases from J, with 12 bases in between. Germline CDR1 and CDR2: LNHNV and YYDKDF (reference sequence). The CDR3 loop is CATSRDADSQYF. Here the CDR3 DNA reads TGTGCCACCAGCAGGGATGCCGACTCGCAGTACTTC.

The CDR3, as DNA: TGTGCCAGCAGCGTAGGTGATAGCGGGAGCGAGACCCAGTACTTC. Amino acid sequence: CASSVGDSGSETQYF. The rearrangement joins TRBV7-8 to TRBJ2-5, with 9 positions matching TRBD2. The CDR3 is 15 residues long. The germline V gene has CDR1 SGHVS and CDR2 FQNEAQ. Trimming at V came to 5 bases and at J to 5 bases, leaving 9 bases not matched to a gene.

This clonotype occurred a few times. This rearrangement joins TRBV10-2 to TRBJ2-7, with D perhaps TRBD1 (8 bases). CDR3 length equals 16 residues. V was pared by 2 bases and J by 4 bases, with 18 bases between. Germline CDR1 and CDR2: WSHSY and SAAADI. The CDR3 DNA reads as TGCGCCAGCAGTGAGCCTACAGGGGGGGTTCGTTACGAGCAGTACTTC. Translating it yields CASSEPTGGVRYEQYF.

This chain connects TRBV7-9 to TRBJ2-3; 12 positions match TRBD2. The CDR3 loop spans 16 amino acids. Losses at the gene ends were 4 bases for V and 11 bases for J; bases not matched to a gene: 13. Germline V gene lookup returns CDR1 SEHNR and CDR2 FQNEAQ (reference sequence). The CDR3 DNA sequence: TGTGCCAGCAGCTCGACTAGCGGGAGACCGATACGCAGGCAGTATTTT. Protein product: CASSSTSGRPIRRQYF.

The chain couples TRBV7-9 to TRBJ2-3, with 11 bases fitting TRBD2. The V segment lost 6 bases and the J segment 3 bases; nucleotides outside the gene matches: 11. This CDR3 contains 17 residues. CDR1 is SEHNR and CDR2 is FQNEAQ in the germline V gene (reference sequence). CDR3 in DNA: TGTGCCAGCAGTCGGACCGGGACTAGCGGAGCGACAGATACGCAGTATTTT. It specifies CASSRTGTSGATDTQYF.

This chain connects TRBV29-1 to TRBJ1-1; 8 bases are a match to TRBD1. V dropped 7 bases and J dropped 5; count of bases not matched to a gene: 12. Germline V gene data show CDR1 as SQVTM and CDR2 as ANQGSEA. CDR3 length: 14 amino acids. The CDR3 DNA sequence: TGCAGCGGGCGACGAACAGGGGGAGGAACTGAAGCTTTCTTT. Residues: CSGRRTGGGTEAFF.

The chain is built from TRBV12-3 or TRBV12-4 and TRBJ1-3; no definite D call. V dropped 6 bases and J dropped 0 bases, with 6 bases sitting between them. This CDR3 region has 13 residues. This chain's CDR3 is CASRVTSGNTIYF. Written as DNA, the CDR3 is TGTGCCAGCAGGGTTACCTCTGGAAACACCATATATTTT.

The CDR3 is CASSLDIGSNQPQHF. The CDR3 coding sequence is TGTGCCAGCAGCTTAGACATAGGTAGCAATCAGCCCCAGCATTTT. J is TRBJ1-5 and V is TRBV7-2, with no clear D. The length of the CDR3 is 15 residues. Germline V gene sequence: CDR1 SGHTA, CDR2 FQGNSA. With 1 base removed from V and 0 bases from J, the gap between germline ends came to 7 bases.

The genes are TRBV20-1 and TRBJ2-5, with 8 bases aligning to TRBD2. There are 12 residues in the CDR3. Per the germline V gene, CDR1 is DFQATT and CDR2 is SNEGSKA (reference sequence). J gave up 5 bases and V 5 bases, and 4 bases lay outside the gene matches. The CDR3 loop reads CSARAGVETQYF. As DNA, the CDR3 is TGCAGTGCTCGAGCGGGAGTGGAGACCCAGTACTTC.

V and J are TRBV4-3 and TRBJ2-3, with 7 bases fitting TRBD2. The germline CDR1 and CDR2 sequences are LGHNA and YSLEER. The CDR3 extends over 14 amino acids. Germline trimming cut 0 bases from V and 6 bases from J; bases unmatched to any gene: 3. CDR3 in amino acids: CASSQEGRGDTQYF. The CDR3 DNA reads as TGCGCCAGCAGCCAAGAGGGGCGGGGGGATACGCAGTATTTT.

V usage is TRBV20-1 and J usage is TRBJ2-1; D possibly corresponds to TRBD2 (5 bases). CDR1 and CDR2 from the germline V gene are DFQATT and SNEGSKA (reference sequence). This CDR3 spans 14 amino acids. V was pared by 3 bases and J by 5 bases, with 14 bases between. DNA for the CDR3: TGCAGTGCTAGCGGGAATTCCGCGGACAATGAGCAGTTCTTC. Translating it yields CSASGNSADNEQFF.

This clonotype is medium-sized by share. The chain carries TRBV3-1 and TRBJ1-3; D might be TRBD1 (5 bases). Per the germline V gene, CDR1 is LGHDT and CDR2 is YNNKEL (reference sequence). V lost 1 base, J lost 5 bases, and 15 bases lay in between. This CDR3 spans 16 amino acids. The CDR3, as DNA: TGTGCCAGCAGCCAAGTCCTCCGGGACGGACGAAACACCATATATTTT. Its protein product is CASSQVLRDGRNTIYF. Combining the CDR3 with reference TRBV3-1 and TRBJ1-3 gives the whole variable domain DTAVSQTPKYLVTQMGNDKSIKCEQNLGHDTMYWYKQDSKKFLKIMFSYNNKELIINETVPNRFSPKSPDKAHLNLHINSLELGDSAVYFCASSQVLRDGRNTIYFGEGSWLTVV.

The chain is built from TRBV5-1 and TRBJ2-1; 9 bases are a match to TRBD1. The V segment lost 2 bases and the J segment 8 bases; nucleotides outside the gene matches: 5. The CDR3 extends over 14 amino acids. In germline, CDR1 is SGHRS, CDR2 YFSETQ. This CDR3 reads CASSLEGQGYEQFF. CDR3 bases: TGCGCCAGCAGCTTAGAGGGACAGGGATATGAGCAGTTCTTC.

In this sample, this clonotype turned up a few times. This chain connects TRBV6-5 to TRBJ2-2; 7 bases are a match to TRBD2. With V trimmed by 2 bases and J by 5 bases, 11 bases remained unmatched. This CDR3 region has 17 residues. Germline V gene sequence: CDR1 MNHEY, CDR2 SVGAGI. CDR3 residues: CASSYPASGLRTGELFF. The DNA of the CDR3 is TGTGCCAGCAGTTACCCGGCTAGCGGTTTGCGGACCGGGGAGCTGTTTTTT.